This T cell receptor (beta chain) emerged from a study of OX40 agonist ivuxolimab in advanced cancers. Study details: Ivuxolimab, an antibody acting as an agonist of OX40 (CD134), was used to treat patients. Study-level findings and limits: In the expanded peripheral T cells, antigen specificity was never determined. Dosing at 0.1 to 3.0 mg/kg was accompanied by clonal expansion of CD4+ and CD8+ blood T cells by week 6.

In germline, CDR1 is LNHDA, CDR2 SQIVND (reference sequence). The V end was cut by 7 bases, the J end by 2 bases, with 13 bases between. CDR3 length: 14 residues. Using immunoSEQ multiplex PCR, the repertoire was profiled, and TCRdb retains in-frame clones only, with some absent. The table includes 70,000 or so clones, about 92% detected once. This clone was recorded once. Its antigen is currently unknown. Sequences were derived from CD4+ or CD8+ T cells sorted from blood, sampled in a trial of the OX40 agonist ivuxolimab. The chain has TRBV19 and TRBJ2-3; D perhaps matches TRBD1 (5 bases). This clonotype originated in an adult with an advanced solid tumor such as melanoma, head and neck, liver or kidney cancer. The CDR3 coding sequence is TGTGCCAGTAAAACGGCAGGGCCCACAGATACGCAGTATTTT. It yields the protein CASKTAGPTDTQYF.